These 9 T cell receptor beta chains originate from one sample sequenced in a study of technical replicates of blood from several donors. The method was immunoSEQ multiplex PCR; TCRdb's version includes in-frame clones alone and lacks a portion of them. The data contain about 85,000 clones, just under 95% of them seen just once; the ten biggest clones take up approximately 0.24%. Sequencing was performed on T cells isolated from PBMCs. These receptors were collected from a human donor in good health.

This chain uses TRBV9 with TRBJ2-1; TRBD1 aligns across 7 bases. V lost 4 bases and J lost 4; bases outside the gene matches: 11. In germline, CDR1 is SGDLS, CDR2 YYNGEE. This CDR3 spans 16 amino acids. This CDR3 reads CASSPHDRVAYNEQFF. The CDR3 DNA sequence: TGTGCCAGCAGCCCCCACGACAGGGTTGCATACAATGAGCAGTTCTTC.

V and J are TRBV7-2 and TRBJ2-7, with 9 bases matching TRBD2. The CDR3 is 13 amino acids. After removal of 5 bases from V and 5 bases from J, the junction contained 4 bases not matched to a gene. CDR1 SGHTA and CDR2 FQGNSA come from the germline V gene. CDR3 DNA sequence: TGTGCCAGCAGCCCACGGACTAGCGACGAGCAGTACTTC. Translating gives CASSPRTSDEQYF.

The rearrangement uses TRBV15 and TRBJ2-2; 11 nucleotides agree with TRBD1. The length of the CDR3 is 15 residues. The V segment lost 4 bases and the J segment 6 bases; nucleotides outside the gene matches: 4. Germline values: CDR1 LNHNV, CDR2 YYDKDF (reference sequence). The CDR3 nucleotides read TGTGCCACCAGCACCGGGACAGGGGGTTCCGGGGAGCTGTTTTTT. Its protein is CATSTGTGGSGELFF.

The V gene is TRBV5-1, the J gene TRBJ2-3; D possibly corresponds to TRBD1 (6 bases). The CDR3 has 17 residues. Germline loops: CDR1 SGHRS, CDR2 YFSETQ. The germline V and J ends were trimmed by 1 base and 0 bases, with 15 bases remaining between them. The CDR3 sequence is CASSLSQGQWSTDTQYF. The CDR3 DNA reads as TGCGCCAGCAGCTTGTCACAGGGCCAATGGAGCACAGATACGCAGTATTTT.

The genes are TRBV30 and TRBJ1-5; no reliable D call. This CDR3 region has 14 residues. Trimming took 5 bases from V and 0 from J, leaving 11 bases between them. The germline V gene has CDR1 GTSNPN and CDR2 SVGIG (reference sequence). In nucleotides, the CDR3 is TGTGCCTGGGATCGCGGTCGTAGCAATCAGCCCCAGCATTTT. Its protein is CAWDRGRSNQPQHF.

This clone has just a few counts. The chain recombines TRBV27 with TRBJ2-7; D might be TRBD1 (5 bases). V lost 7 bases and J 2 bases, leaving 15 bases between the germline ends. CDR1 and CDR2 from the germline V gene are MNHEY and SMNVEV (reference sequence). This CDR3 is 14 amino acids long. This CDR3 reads CASKSGSGTYEQYF. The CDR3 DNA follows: TGTGCCAGCAAATCCGGCTCAGGGACCTACGAGCAGTACTTC.

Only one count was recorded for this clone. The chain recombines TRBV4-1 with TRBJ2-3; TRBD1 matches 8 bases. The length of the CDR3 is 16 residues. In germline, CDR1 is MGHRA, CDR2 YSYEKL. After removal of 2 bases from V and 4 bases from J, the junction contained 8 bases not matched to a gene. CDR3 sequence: CASSQPFRDRPDTQYF. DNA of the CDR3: TGCGCCAGCAGCCAACCCTTCCGGGACAGGCCAGATACGCAGTATTTT.

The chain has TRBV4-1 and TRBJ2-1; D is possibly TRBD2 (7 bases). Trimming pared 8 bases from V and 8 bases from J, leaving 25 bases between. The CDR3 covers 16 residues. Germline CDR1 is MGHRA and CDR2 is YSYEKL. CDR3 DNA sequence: TGCGCCAGCCGCAGAGGGGGGGCGGGGTCCTTCGATGAGCAGTTCTTC. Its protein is CASRRGGAGSFDEQFF.

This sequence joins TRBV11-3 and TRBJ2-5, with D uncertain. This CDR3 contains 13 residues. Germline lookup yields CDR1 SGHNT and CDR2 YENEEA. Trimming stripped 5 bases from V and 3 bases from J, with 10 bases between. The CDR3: CASSGENEETQYF. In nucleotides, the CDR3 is TGTGCCAGCAGCGGAGAGAACGAAGAGACCCAGTACTTC.